This T cell receptor beta chain was identified in a study of OX40 agonist ivuxolimab in advanced cancers. Findings and caveats of the study: There was clonal expansion of CD4+ and CD8+ blood T cells by week 6 at 0.1 to 3.0 mg/kg. Individuals who were partial responders at 0.1-3.0 mg/kg had clonal expansion that ranked among the lowest.

The data were produced by immunoSEQ multiplex PCR, yet TCRdb's version contains in-frame clones alone and is incomplete. This table holds some 50,000 clones, 70% to 85% found once. The length of the CDR3 is 13 residues. Germline V gene data show CDR1 as SGHRS and CDR2 as YFSETQ. Trimming left V 1 base short and J 7 bases short, with 11 bases between. As regards this clone: Its specificity is not known.

The sequenced sample was CD4+ or CD8+ T cells sorted from blood, obtained in a trial of the OX40 agonist ivuxolimab. This clonotype was obtained from an adult with an advanced solid tumor such as melanoma, head and neck, liver or kidney cancer. The chain combines TRBV5-1 with TRBJ2-5, with D tentatively TRBD1 or TRBD2 (5 bases each). The CDR3 sequence: CASSLSRDGTQYF. In DNA, the CDR3 is TGCGCCAGCAGCTTGAGCAGGGACGGGACCCAGTACTTC. The variable domain in full, completed from reference TRBV5-1 and TRBJ2-5, reads KAGVTQTPRYLIKTRGQQVTLSCSPISGHRSVSWYQQTPGQGLQFLFEYFSETQRNKGNFPGRFSGRQFSNSRSEMNVSTLELGDSALYLCASSLSRDGTQYFGPGTRLLVL.